These T cell receptor beta chains were read from a single sample in a study of technical replicates of blood from several donors. The protocol was immunoSEQ multiplex PCR, while the TCRdb copy is restricted to in-frame clones and leaves out a portion. The sample includes 55,000 to 85,000 clones, under 98% seen only once; the top ten take around 0.3%. Sequencing input: T cells isolated from PBMCs. These receptors were obtained from a human donor in good health. Each CDR3 is given with its conserved first and last residue. Each record gives: V gene, J gene, clone size, D gene, CDR3 DNA, CDR3 protein. D genes are given only for firm matches. Size is stated for part of the rows, as once, few or many counts, or as a class when the clone is expanded.

V: TRBV11-2; J: TRBJ1-2; size: NA; D: NA; DNA: TGTGCCAGCAGCTTAGAGGCGGGGATCGGTGGCTACACCTTC; CDR3: CASSLEAGIGGYTF
V: TRBV4-1; J: TRBJ2-5; size: NA; D: NA; DNA: TGCGCCAGCAGCCAAGGTCCTGCGGGACAGTCCCAAGAGACCCAGTACTTC; CDR3: CASSQGPAGQSQETQYF
V: TRBV29-1; J: TRBJ2-7; size: NA; D: TRBD2; DNA: TGCAGCGTTGAGGGAGCGGGAGAGTCCTACGAGCAGTACTTC; CDR3: CSVEGAGESYEQYF
V: TRBV4-1; J: TRBJ1-1; size: NA; D: TRBD1; DNA: TGCGCCAGCAGCCTGGGGACAGGACCAGAAGCTTTCTTT; CDR3: CASSLGTGPEAFF
V: TRBV5-1; J: TRBJ1-4; size: NA; D: TRBD1; DNA: TGCGCCAGCAGCTTAGGACAGGGACCGGAAAAACTGTTTTTT; CDR3: CASSLGQGPEKLFF
V: TRBV5-1; J: TRBJ1-5; size: NA; D: TRBD1; DNA: TGCGCCAGCAGCTTTGGGACAGGACCGGTCAATCAGCCCCAGCATTTT; CDR3: CASSFGTGPVNQPQHF
V: TRBV30; J: TRBJ2-7; size: NA; D: NA; DNA: TGTGCCTGGAATAACAGACAGAGCTCCTACGAGCAGTACTTC; CDR3: CAWNNRQSSYEQYF
V: TRBV30; J: TRBJ2-5; size: NA; D: NA; DNA: TGTGCCTGGATAAAAGATAGGGGAGAGACCCAGTACTTC; CDR3: CAWIKDRGETQYF
V: TRBV25-1; J: TRBJ2-7; size: NA; D: NA; DNA: TGTGCCAGCAGTGAACAGGGGCGGGACGAGCAGTACTTC; CDR3: CASSEQGRDEQYF
V: TRBV9; J: TRBJ2-5; size: NA; D: NA; DNA: TGTGCCAGCAGCCCGGAGGGCAGGGAGACCCAGTACTTC; CDR3: CASSPEGRETQYF
V: TRBV7-9; J: TRBJ2-3; size: NA; D: TRBD2; DNA: TGTGCCAGCAGGACTAGCGGGGGTCTCAATACGCAGTATTTT; CDR3: CASRTSGGLNTQYF
V: TRBV5-1; J: TRBJ1-1; size: NA; D: NA; DNA: TGCGCCAGCAGCATACGAGTGAACACTGAAGCTTTCTTT; CDR3: CASSIRVNTEAFF
V: TRBV9; J: TRBJ2-1; size: NA; D: TRBD2; DNA: TGTGCCAGCAACACCCGGGGGGAAGAATACAATGAGCAGTTCTTC; CDR3: CASNTRGEEYNEQFF
V: TRBV19; J: TRBJ1-2; size: NA; D: NA; DNA: TGTGCCAGTAGACAAGGGGATGTCGGCTACACCTTC; CDR3: CASRQGDVGYTF
V: TRBV10-3; J: TRBJ1-2; size: NA; D: TRBD1; DNA: TGTGCCATCTATTCAGGGGGAAGCTATGGCTACACCTTC; CDR3: CAIYSGGSYGYTF
V: TRBV5-1; J: TRBJ2-3; size: once; D: TRBD2; DNA: TGCGCCAGCAGTAGCGGGAGGGCCCCTAGCACAGATACGCAGTATTTT; CDR3: CASSSGRAPSTDTQYF
V: TRBV4-2; J: TRBJ2-1; size: NA; D: TRBD2; DNA: TGTGCCAGCAGCCAACCTCGTACACTAGCGGAAGGAAATGAGCAGTTCTTC; CDR3: CASSQPRTLAEGNEQFF
V: TRBV11-1; J: TRBJ1-5; size: NA; D: NA; DNA: TGTGCCAGCAGCTCTGGGACAACCTGGGGCACCAATCAGCCCCAGCATTTT; CDR3: CASSSGTTWGTNQPQHF
V: TRBV14; J: TRBJ2-1; size: once; D: NA; DNA: TGTGCCAGCAGCCAAGCAATGCTAGCTGAGCAGTTCTTC; CDR3: CASSQAMLAEQFF
V: TRBV10-3; J: TRBJ2-7; size: NA; D: NA; DNA: TGTGCCATCACCGAATCCCCCTCAGAACACTTC; CDR3: CAITESPSEHF
V: TRBV7-2; J: TRBJ2-7; size: NA; D: TRBD2; DNA: TGTGCCAGCAGCGCAACTAGCGGGAGGTCCTACGAGCAGTACTTC; CDR3: CASSATSGRSYEQYF
V: TRBV6-5; J: TRBJ1-1; size: NA; D: NA; DNA: TGTGCCAGCAGTTACGCAGGAATGAACACTGAAGCTTTCTTT; CDR3: CASSYAGMNTEAFF
V: TRBV10-1; J: TRBJ2-7; size: NA; D: TRBD2; DNA: TGCGCCAGCAGTGAGCTCGCGGGGGACTACGAGCAGTACTTC; CDR3: CASSELAGDYEQYF
V: TRBV4-3; J: TRBJ2-1; size: NA; D: TRBD2; DNA: TGCGCCAGCAGCCAAGATGGACTAGGAGCGGAAAACAATGAGCAGTTCTTC; CDR3: CASSQDGLGAENNEQFF
V: TRBV9; J: TRBJ2-3; size: NA; D: NA; DNA: TGTGCCAGCAGCGTAGCTCCAGGGGCCACAGATACGCAGTATTTT; CDR3: CASSVAPGATDTQYF
V: TRBV2; J: TRBJ2-1; size: NA; D: TRBD2; DNA: TGTGCCAGCAGTGGAGCGGGAGCCTACAATGAGCAGTTCTTC; CDR3: CASSGAGAYNEQFF
V: TRBV7-9; J: TRBJ1-3; size: NA; D: TRBD1; DNA: TGTGCCAGCAGCCCCGGGACAGGCTTCTCTGGAAACACCATATATTTT; CDR3: CASSPGTGFSGNTIYF
V: TRBV4-1; J: TRBJ2-3; size: NA; D: TRBD1; DNA: TGCGCCAGCAGCCGGCAGTACCGGGACAGGGTAGTAGATACGCAGTATTTT; CDR3: CASSRQYRDRVVDTQYF
V: TRBV6-1; J: TRBJ2-2; size: once; D: TRBD2; DNA: TGTGCCAGCAGTGAAGTCGTAGTAGCGGGAGGTTCGTTTGGGGCCGGGGAGCTGTTTTTT; CDR3: CASSEVVVAGGSFGAGELFF
V: TRBV7-6; J: TRBJ2-5; size: NA; D: NA; DNA: TGTGCCAGCAGCTTAGGACAGAGGAGAGAGACCCAGTACTTC; CDR3: CASSLGQRRETQYF
V: TRBV4-2; J: TRBJ2-3; size: NA; D: TRBD2; DNA: TGTGCCAGCAGCCAACGACTAGCGGGAGAAGTAGATACGCAGTATTTT; CDR3: CASSQRLAGEVDTQYF
V: TRBV5-5; J: TRBJ1-5; size: NA; D: NA; DNA: TGTGCCAGCAGCTTGGGATCAGGGGCTCAGCCCCAGCATTTT; CDR3: CASSLGSGAQPQHF
V: TRBV5-1; J: TRBJ1-4; size: NA; D: TRBD1; DNA: TGCGCCAGCAGCTTGGCGGGACAGGGGTATGAAAAACTGTTTTTT; CDR3: CASSLAGQGYEKLFF
V: TRBV9; J: TRBJ1-4; size: NA; D: TRBD1; DNA: TGTGCCAGCAGCGGGGGACAGGATAATGAAAAACTGTTTTTT; CDR3: CASSGGQDNEKLFF
V: TRBV7-3; J: TRBJ2-1; size: once; D: TRBD2; DNA: TGTGCCAGCAGCTATTCTAGCGGAGATGAGCAGTTCTTC; CDR3: CASSYSSGDEQFF
V: TRBV6-6; J: TRBJ1-1; size: NA; D: NA; DNA: TGTGCCAGCAGCTCAGGAGGCGCCACTGAAGCTTTCTTT; CDR3: CASSSGGATEAFF
V: TRBV9; J: TRBJ2-5; size: NA; D: TRBD2; DNA: TGTGCCAGCAGCGTAGTTAGCGGGAGAGAAGAGACCCAGTACTTC; CDR3: CASSVVSGREETQYF
V: TRBV10-3; J: TRBJ2-3; size: NA; D: TRBD1; DNA: TGTGCCATCAGTCGGGACAGGGTAGATACGCAGTATTTT; CDR3: CAISRDRVDTQYF
V: TRBV6-1; J: TRBJ1-1; size: NA; D: TRBD1; DNA: TGTGCCAGCAGTGAATTGGGGACAGCTCCTGAAGCTTTCTTT; CDR3: CASSELGTAPEAFF
V: TRBV13; J: TRBJ1-5; size: NA; D: TRBD1; DNA: TGTGCCAGCAGCACCGACAGGGGGCAGCCCCAGCATTTT; CDR3: CASSTDRGQPQHF
V: TRBV11-2; J: TRBJ2-7; size: NA; D: NA; DNA: TGTGCCAGCAGCTCCCTCAGGAGGAGGGCAAGCTACGAGCAGTACTTC; CDR3: CASSSLRRRASYEQYF
V: TRBV5-1; J: TRBJ1-3; size: NA; D: NA; DNA: TGCGCCAGCAGCGCGGAGGCGGGGAGGGACACCATATATTTT; CDR3: CASSAEAGRDTIYF
V: TRBV30; J: TRBJ1-1; size: NA; D: NA; DNA: TGTGCCTGGAGATCAGGTGCCGACGCTGAAGCTTTCTTT; CDR3: CAWRSGADAEAFF
V: TRBV10-3; J: TRBJ2-4; size: once; D: NA; DNA: TGTGCCACTTCCGGAACCGGGATACCCAAAAACATTCAGTACTTC; CDR3: CATSGTGIPKNIQYF
V: TRBV13; J: TRBJ1-2; size: NA; D: NA; DNA: TGTGCCAGCAGCGGAGGGAGGGCTAACTATGGCTACACCTTC; CDR3: CASSGGRANYGYTF
V: TRBV11-2; J: TRBJ1-4; size: NA; D: TRBD1; DNA: TGTGCCAGCACCCCAGGACAGGCGAATGAAAAACTGTTTTTT; CDR3: CASTPGQANEKLFF
V: TRBV4-3; J: TRBJ2-5; size: NA; D: TRBD2; DNA: TGCGCCAGCAGCCAATTCCTAGCGGGTACCCAAGAGACCCAGTACTTC; CDR3: CASSQFLAGTQETQYF
V: TRBV9; J: TRBJ2-1; size: NA; D: NA; DNA: TGTGCCAGCAGCCCAGCGGCTAGCGAGTACTACAATGAGCAGTTCTTC; CDR3: CASSPAASEYYNEQFF
V: TRBV7-3; J: TRBJ2-7; size: NA; D: NA; DNA: TGTGCCAGCAGCTTAACTTTGAGCGGTTACGAGCAGTACTTC; CDR3: CASSLTLSGYEQYF
V: TRBV28; J: TRBJ2-7; size: NA; D: NA; DNA: TGTGCCAGCAGTTCTAACGCTTTTGCAGGCTACTCCTACGAGCAGTACTTC; CDR3: CASSSNAFAGYSYEQYF
V: TRBV28; J: TRBJ2-1; size: NA; D: NA; DNA: TGTGCCAGCAGTGCGGCCGGGACTCGTCGTATGAATGAGCAGTTCTTC; CDR3: CASSAAGTRRMNEQFF
V: TRBV10-3; J: TRBJ2-5; size: NA; D: TRBD2; DNA: TGTGCCATCAGTGAGCGACAACTAGCGGGAGGGCTTAAGTACTTC; CDR3: CAISERQLAGGLKYF
V: TRBV28; J: TRBJ2-5; size: NA; D: TRBD1; DNA: TGTGCCAGCAGTTCGGGACAGGGGGCGGGGAAGACCCAGTACTTC; CDR3: CASSSGQGAGKTQYF
V: TRBV19; J: TRBJ2-2; size: NA; D: TRBD1; DNA: TGTGCCAGCTCCCCACAGGGGGCTCCGGGGGAGCTGTTTTTT; CDR3: CASSPQGAPGELFF
V: TRBV7-2; J: TRBJ2-7; size: NA; D: TRBD2; DNA: TGTGCCAGCAGCCGTGGAGAGCGGGAGTTAGACGAGCAGTACTTC; CDR3: CASSRGERELDEQYF